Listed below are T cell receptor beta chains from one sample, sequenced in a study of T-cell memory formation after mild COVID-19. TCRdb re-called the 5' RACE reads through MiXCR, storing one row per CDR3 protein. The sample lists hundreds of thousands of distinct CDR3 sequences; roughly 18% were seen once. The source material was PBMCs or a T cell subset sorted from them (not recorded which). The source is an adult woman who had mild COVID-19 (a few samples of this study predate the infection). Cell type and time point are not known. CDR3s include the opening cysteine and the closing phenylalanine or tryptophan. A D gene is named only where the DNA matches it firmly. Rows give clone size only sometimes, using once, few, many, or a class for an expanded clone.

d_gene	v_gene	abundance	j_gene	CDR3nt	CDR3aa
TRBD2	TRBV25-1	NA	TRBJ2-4	TGTGCCAGCAGTGAAGTTGGCGGGGGGCCCGTGGGCATTCAGTACTTC	CASSEVGGGPVGIQYF
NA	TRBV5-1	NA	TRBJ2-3	TGCGCCAGCAGGGTAACTACCACCAGCACAGATACGCAGTATTTT	CASRVTTTSTDTQYF
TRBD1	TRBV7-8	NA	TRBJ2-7	TGTGCCAGCAGCCTGATGGGACAGGGAAGGGACGAGCAGTACTTC	CASSLMGQGRDEQYF
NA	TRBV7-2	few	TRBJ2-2	TGTGCCAGCAGCCCTTGGCAGGGGGAGCTGTTTTTT	CASSPWQGELFF
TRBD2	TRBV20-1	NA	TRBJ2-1	TGCAGTGCTAGTGCTAGCGGGGGCTCTGAGCAGTTCTTC	CSASASGGSEQFF
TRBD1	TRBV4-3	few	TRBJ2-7	TGCGCCAGCAGCCGTTCGACAGGGAAATCCTACGAGCAGTACTTC	CASSRSTGKSYEQYF
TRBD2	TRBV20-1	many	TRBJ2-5	TGCAGTGCTAGAGACGCCAAGGCAAATTGGGGAGGGAGAACCCAGTACTTC	CSARDAKANWGGRTQYF
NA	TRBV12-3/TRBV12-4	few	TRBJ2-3	TGTGCCAGCAGTTTAGTAGGGAAGGTTCCGGCAGATACGCAGTATTTT	CASSLVGKVPADTQYF
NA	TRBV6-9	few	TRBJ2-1	TGTGCCAGCATCCACAGGAGCTCCTACAATGAGCAGTTCTTC	CASIHRSSYNEQFF
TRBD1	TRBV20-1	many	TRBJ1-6	TGCAGTGCTAGAGATGAGACAGGGAGCTCCTATAATTCACCCCTCCACTTT	CSARDETGSSYNSPLHF
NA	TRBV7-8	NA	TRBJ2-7	TGTGCCAGCGGATCGGGGTTAGGGCTCTACGAGCAGTACTTC	CASGSGLGLYEQYF
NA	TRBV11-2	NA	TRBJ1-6	TGTGCCAGCAGCTCTGCGGGGAGGTACCGTAGCTCCTATAATTCACCCCTCCACTTT	CASSSAGRYRSSYNSPLHF
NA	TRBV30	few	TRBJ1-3	TGTGCCTGGAGGAGGGCCAACTCTGGAAACACCATATATTTT	CAWRRANSGNTIYF
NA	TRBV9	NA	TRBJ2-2	TGTGCCAGCAGCGTAGAAGCGGGACAGACCGGGGAGCTGTTTTTT	CASSVEAGQTGELFF
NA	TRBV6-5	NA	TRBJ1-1	TGTGCCAGCAGTATGGGGGGACGCACTGAAGCTTTCTTT	CASSMGGRTEAFF
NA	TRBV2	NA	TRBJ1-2	TGTGCCAGCAGGGGGCCAGGGTTCAACTATGGCTACACCTTC	CASRGPGFNYGYTF
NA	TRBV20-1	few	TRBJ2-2	TGCAGTGCTCCCGCCTTTCCCGCGAACACCGGGGAGCTGTTTTTT	CSAPAFPANTGELFF
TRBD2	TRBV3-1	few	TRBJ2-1	TGTGCCAGCAGCTCCCGTAGCGGGGGGGCTTACAATGAGCAGTTCTTC	CASSSRSGGAYNEQFF
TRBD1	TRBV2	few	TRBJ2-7	TGTGCCAGCAGCGCCCAGCCCGGACAGGGGACGAGGGAGCAGTACTTC	CASSAQPGQGTREQYF
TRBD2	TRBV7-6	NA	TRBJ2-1	TGTGCCAGCAGCTTATTGATAGCGGGAGGGCGGGGCAATGAGCAGTTCTTC	CASSLLIAGGRGNEQFF
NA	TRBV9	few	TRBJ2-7	TGTGCCAGCAGCGTAGGGGGCAGTACCTACGAGCAGTACTTC	CASSVGGSTYEQYF
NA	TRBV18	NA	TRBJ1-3	TGTGCCAGCTCACCCATCTCCCCTGGAAACACCATATATTTT	CASSPISPGNTIYF
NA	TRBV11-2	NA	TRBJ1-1	TGTGCCAGCAGCTTGAGAGGATCCACCAGTGGGAGGAACACTGAAGCTTTCTTT	CASSLRGSTSGRNTEAFF
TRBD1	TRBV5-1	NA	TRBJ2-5	TGCGCCAGCAGCTTGGGGACAGGACCTCAAGAGACCCAGTACTTC	CASSLGTGPQETQYF
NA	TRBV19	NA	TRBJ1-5	TGTGCCAGTAGTAGCTGGAAAACGGGGGTGCAGCCCCAGCATTTT	CASSSWKTGVQPQHF
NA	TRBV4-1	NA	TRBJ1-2	TGCGCCAGCAGCCAAACAGCAGGGGATTATAACTATGGCTACACCTTC	CASSQTAGDYNYGYTF
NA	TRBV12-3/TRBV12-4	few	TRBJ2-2	TGTGCCAGCAGTTTTGGGGGCCGGAACACCGGGGAGCTGTTTTTT	CASSFGGRNTGELFF
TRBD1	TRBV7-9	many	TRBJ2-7	TGTGCCAGCAGCTTATCCGGGACAGCATACGAGCAGTACTTC	CASSLSGTAYEQYF
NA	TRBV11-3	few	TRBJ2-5	TGTGCCAGCAGCTTAATGAGCCAGACCCAGTACTTC	CASSLMSQTQYF
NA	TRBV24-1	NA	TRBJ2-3	TGTGCCACCAGTGATTTCGGGCAGGGTGGGGTCACAGATACGCAGTATTTT	CATSDFGQGGVTDTQYF
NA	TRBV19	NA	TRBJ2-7	TGTGCCAGTAGTACCGAGAGAGACTGGACCTTC	CASSTERDWTF
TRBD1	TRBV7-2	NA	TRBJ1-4	TGTGCCAGCAGCTCAAACAGGGGAGAGTCACAAAAACTGTTTTTT	CASSSNRGESQKLFF
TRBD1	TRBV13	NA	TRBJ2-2	TGTGCCAGCAGCGCGATTCAGGGGGTCCTGAACACCGGGGAGCTGTTTTTT	CASSAIQGVLNTGELFF
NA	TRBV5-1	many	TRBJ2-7	TGCGCCAGCAGGACAGGACCGAGCTCCTACGAGCAGTACTTC	CASRTGPSSYEQYF
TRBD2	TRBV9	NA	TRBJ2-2	TGTGCCAGCAGTGCCAGCGGGGCTCCGAACACCGGGGAGCTGTTTTTT	CASSASGAPNTGELFF
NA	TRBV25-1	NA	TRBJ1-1	TGTGCCAGCAGTGAATACGCGGACACTGAAGCTTTCTTT	CASSEYADTEAFF
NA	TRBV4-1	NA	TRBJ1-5	TGCGCCAGCAGCCAACTGGAAGATCAGCCCCAGCATTTT	CASSQLEDQPQHF
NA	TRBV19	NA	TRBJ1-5	TGTGCCAGTAGTACGGGATACAACAATCAGCCCCAGCATTTT	CASSTGYNNQPQHF
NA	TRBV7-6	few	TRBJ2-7	TGTGCCAGCAGTCCGGGACGGGATAACTACGAGCAGTACTTC	CASSPGRDNYEQYF
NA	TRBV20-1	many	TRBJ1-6	TGCAGTGCTAGAATCCCGGGACCGGATAATTCACCCCTCCACTTT	CSARIPGPDNSPLHF
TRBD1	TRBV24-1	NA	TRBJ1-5	TGTGCCACCAGTGACGAACTGGACAGGGGTCAGCCCCAGCATTTT	CATSDELDRGQPQHF
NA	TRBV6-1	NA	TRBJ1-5	TGTGCCAGCAGTGAAGACGGCGGGTATAGCAATCAGCCCCAGCATTTT	CASSEDGGYSNQPQHF
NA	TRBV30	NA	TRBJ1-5	TGTGCCTGGAGTGTAGGCGGGGCGCACCGTCAGCCCCAGCATTTT	CAWSVGGAHRQPQHF
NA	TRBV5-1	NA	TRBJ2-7	TGCGCCAGCAGCTTGGCGGCAGGGCTTTACGAGCAGTACTTC	CASSLAAGLYEQYF